This TCR beta chain is from a study of T cells in Graves' hyperthyroidism and ophthalmopathy. Study-wide findings and caveats: Within blood appeared most thyroid clonotypes that had expanded above 0.001.

Regions amplified from RNA transcripts were the TCR beta CDR3 regions. The TCR CDR3 was amplified in a first-round RT-PCR using the HTBI primer set. MiXCR, applied by TCRdb to the multiplex PCR reads, yields one record per CDR3 protein. The data show about 290,000 distinct CDR3 sequences, with around a sixth seen just once and around 33% held by the top ten. Germline CDR1 LGHNA, CDR2 YNFKEQ. The ends were cut back, 1 base at V and 6 bases at J, with 13 bases in the middle. The CDR3 spans 15 residues. Note on this clonotype: Its cognate antigen is unknown.

Patients were excluded because of uncontrolled infection, other autoimmune disease, pregnancy or lactation. Sequenced: blood. The source is a man younger than 45 with Graves' hyperthyroidism. The V call is TRBV4-2, the J call TRBJ2-1, with D perhaps matching TRBD2 (6 bases). The CDR3 nucleotides read TGTGCCAGCAGCCAAGCGGGAGATTCGGTCAATGAGCAGTTCTTC. It codes for CASSQAGDSVNEQFF.